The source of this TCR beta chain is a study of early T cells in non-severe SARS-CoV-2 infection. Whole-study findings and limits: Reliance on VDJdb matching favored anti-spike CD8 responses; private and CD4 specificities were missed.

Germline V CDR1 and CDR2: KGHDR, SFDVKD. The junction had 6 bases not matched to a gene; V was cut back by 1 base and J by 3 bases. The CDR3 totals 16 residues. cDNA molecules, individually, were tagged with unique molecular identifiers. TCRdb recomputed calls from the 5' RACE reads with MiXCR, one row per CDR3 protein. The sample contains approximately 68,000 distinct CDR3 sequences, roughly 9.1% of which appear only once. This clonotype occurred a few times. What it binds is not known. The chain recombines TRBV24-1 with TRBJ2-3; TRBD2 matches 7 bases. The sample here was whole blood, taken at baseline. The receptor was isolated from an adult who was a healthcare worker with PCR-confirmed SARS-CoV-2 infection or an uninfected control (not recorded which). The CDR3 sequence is CATSDFGGWGTDTQYF. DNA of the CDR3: TGTGCCACCAGTGATTTCGGGGGGTGGGGAACAGATACGCAGTATTTT.